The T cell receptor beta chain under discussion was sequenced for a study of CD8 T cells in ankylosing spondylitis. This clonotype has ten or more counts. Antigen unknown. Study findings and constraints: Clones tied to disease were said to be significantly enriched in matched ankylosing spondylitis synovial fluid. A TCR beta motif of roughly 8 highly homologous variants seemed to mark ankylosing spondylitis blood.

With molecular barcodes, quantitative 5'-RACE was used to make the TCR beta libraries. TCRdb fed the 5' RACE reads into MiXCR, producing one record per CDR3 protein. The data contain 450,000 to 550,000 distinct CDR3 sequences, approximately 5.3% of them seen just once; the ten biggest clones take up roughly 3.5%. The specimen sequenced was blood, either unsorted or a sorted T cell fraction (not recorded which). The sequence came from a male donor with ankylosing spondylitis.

The CDR3 nucleotides read TGTGCCAGCAGGCCCAGCGGGGCCGGGGAAAAACTGTTTTTT. Translating gives CASRPSGAGEKLFF. This chain connects TRBV6-2 or TRBV6-3 to TRBJ1-4, with D tentatively TRBD1 (5 bases). Trimming left V 6 bases short and J 8 bases short, with 16 bases between. CDR1 MNHEY and CDR2 SVGEGT come from the germline V gene. The CDR3 spans 14 residues.